Below, 10 T cell receptor beta chains from the same sample are listed, as sequenced in a study of blood T cell repertoires in COVID-19. Measured with immunoSEQ multiplex PCR; TCRdb has only the in-frame clones, and not every one. The table has roughly 230,000 clones, approximately 85% seen once. The sequencing input was peripheral blood. The receptor set was obtained from a man aged 50-59 years with acute or convalescent COVID-19.

This clone has only one observation. The rearrangement joins TRBV5-1 to TRBJ2-2; 7 nucleotides agree with TRBD1. Germline CDR1 is SGHRS and CDR2 is YFSETQ. V gave up 0 bases and J gave up 2 bases; unmatched junction bases: 4. The CDR3 contains 16 residues. As DNA, the CDR3 is TGCGCCAGCAGCTTGGATGGGACAGTCAACACCGGGGAGCTGTTTTTT. As protein: CASSLDGTVNTGELFF.

This clone has just one count. The V call is TRBV6-5, the J call TRBJ2-7; 8 bases agree with TRBD2. Trimming removed 9 bases from V and 9 bases from J; junction bases left unmatched: 19. CDR1 is MNHEY and CDR2 is SVGAGI in the germline V gene. The CDR3 has 15 amino acids. The CDR3 nucleotides read TGTGCCAGTCGGGCTAGCGGGCGGGGATCAAGGGCGCAGTACTTC. Translating it yields CASRASGRGSRAQYF.

CDR3 coding DNA: TGCGCCAGCAGCCAAGGGACAGGGTCTCTCCACTTT. Translation gives CASSQGTGSLHF. The gene calls are TRBV4-1 and TRBJ1-6; 8 nucleotides agree with TRBD1. The CDR3 length is 12 residues. Germline V lookup: CDR1 MGHRA, CDR2 YSYEKL. With 1 base clipped from V and 16 bases from J, the junction kept 3 bases outside the gene matches.

The chain links TRBV19 to TRBJ1-5; D possibly corresponds to TRBD1 (6 bases). V lost 3 bases, J lost 2 bases, and 11 bases lay in between. CDR3 size: 15 residues. CDR1 LNHDA and CDR2 SQIVND come from the germline V gene (reference sequence). DNA of the CDR3: TGTGCCAGTAGTATTACAGGGTCGGGCAATCAGCCCCAGCATTTT. Translated: CASSITGSGNQPQHF.

V usage is TRBV6-5 and J usage is TRBJ2-7, with a possible D match to TRBD2 (5 bases). The ends were cut back, 2 bases at V and 3 bases at J, with 17 bases in the middle. The CDR3 is 16 residues long. Germline V gene lookup returns CDR1 MNHEY and CDR2 SVGAGI. The DNA of the CDR3 is TGTGCCAGCAGTTACACCTTAGGGCGGACTGACTACGAGCAGTACTTC. Translating gives CASSYTLGRTDYEQYF.

The rearrangement joins TRBV6-5 to TRBJ1-2; 7 positions agree with TRBD1. CDR1 and CDR2 (germline): MNHEY, SVGAGI. Losses at the gene ends were 7 bases for V and 0 bases for J; bases not matched to a gene: 5. This CDR3 has 14 amino acids. The CDR3 DNA is TGTGCCAGCACCAGACAGGGAGCTAACTATGGCTACACCTTC. Its protein is CASTRQGANYGYTF.

This clone was seen ten or more times. The V gene is TRBV11-3, the J gene TRBJ2-1, with 7 positions matching TRBD2. The CDR3 runs 15 residues. V lost 3 bases, J lost 9 bases, and 11 bases stayed unmatched. Germline CDR1 is SGHNT and CDR2 is YENEEA. The chain's CDR3 is CASSFLFGGSFEQFF. CDR3 nucleotides: TGTGCCAGCAGCTTTCTGTTTGGCGGGAGTTTTGAGCAGTTCTTC. The full variable domain, with the rest looked up from reference TRBV11-3 and TRBJ2-1, is EAGVVQSPRYKIIEKKQPVAFWCNPISGHNTLYWYLQNLGQGPELLIRYENEEAVDDSQLPKDRFSAERLKGVDSTLKIQPAELGDSAVYLCASSFLFGGSFEQFFGPGTRLTVL.

V is TRBV2 and J is TRBJ1-4, with 8 nucleotides matching TRBD1. This CDR3 comprises 15 residues. Per germline, CDR1 SNHLY and CDR2 FYNNEI. V shed 7 bases and J 4 bases; nucleotides not matched to a gene: 8. CDR3 region: CASNPGQGYNEKLFF. CDR3 sequence (DNA): TGTGCCAGCAATCCAGGACAGGGTTATAATGAAAAACTGTTTTTT. Complete variable domain (other parts from reference TRBV2 and TRBJ1-4): EPEVTQTPSHQVTQMGQEVILRCVPISNHLYFYWYRQILGQKVEFLVSFYNNEISEKSEIFDDQFSVERPDGSNFTLKIRSTKLEDSAMYFCASNPGQGYNEKLFFGSGTQLSVL.

This chain links TRBV6-6 with TRBJ2-7, with TRBD2 identical over 14 bases. This CDR3 comprises 16 residues. Germline V lookup: CDR1 MNHNY, CDR2 SVGAGI (reference sequence). The J segment lost 5 bases and the V segment lost 1 base, leaving 4 bases of the junction unmatched. For the CDR3, the DNA is TGTGCCAGCAGTTACTGGACTAGCGGGAGGTCCCACGAGCAGTACTTC. It encodes CASSYWTSGRSHEQYF.

The chain combines TRBV9 with TRBJ1-2; 10 positions match TRBD1. The junction had 6 bases not matched to a gene; V was cut back by 0 bases and J by 4 bases. CDR1 SGDLS and CDR2 YYNGEE come from the germline V gene. The CDR3 length is 16 residues. In DNA, the CDR3 is TGTGCCAGCAGCGTAGGGACAGGGGGGCAGAGCTATGGCTACACCTTC. Translated: CASSVGTGGQSYGYTF.